This T cell receptor (beta chain) is from a study of cytomegalovirus exposure and HLA in healthy donors. With 4 bases removed from V and 1 base from J, the gap between germline ends came to 11 bases. The CDR3 sequence is 15 residues long. Germline V gene lookup returns CDR1 SGHDT and CDR2 YYEEEE. PCR involved 60 Vbeta and 13 Jbeta primers. The repertoire was sequenced with immunoSEQ multiplex PCR; TCRdb's copy has only in-frame clones and lacks some. The repertoire holds some 150,000 clones, about 72% seen once, with 2.5% in the top ten. The rearrangement links TRBV5-6 to TRBJ2-2, with D perhaps matching TRBD1 (6 bases). Sequencing input: PBMCs. The sequence was obtained from a human donor in good health. In DNA, the CDR3 is TGTGCCAGCAGCCCCCAGACAGGGAACACCGGGGAGCTGTTTTTT. Protein product: CASSPQTGNTGELFF.